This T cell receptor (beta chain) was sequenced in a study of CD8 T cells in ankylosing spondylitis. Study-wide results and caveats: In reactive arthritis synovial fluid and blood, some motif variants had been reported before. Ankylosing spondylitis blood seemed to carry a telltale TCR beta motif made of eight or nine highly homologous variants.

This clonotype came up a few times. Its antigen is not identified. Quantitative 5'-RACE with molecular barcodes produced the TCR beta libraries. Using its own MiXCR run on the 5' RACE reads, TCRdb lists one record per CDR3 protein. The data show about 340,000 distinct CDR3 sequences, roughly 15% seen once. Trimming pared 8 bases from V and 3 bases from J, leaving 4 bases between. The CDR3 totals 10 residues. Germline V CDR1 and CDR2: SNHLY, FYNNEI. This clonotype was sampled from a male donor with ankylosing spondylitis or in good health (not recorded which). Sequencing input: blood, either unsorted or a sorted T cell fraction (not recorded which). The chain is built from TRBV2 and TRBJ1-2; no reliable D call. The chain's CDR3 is CASFDYGYTF. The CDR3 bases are TGTGCCAGCTTCGACTATGGCTACACCTTC.